This TCR beta chain emerged from a study of identical twins. TCRdb re-called the 5' RACE reads with MiXCR, one entry per CDR3 protein. The sample lists 240,000 or so distinct CDR3 sequences; approximately 7% were seen once. The trim removed 6 bases at V and 4 bases at J, leaving 12 bases unmatched. The CDR3 sequence is 16 residues long. A further study also used this sample, focusing on yellow fever vaccine responses in identical twins.

V gene TRBV12-3 or TRBV12-4 combines with J gene TRBJ1-5; TRBD1 aligns across 7 bases. The sequenced material came from memory (CD45RO+) T cells sorted from blood. This TCR came from a woman aged 18-29 years in good health. The CDR3 bases are TGTGCCAGCAGCCACCGACAGGGTACAGTAAATCAGCCCCAGCATTTT. As protein: CASSHRQGTVNQPQHF.